This T cell receptor beta chain is from a study of cytomegalovirus exposure and HLA in healthy donors. As concerns this clone: Antigen: not known.

Findings and caveats of the study: It was reportedly the case that the classifier diagnosed cytomegalovirus status with high specificity and sensitivity. A later analysis showed HLA-associated TCR beta chains outstripping equally common others in clonal expansion. Sequence variants that were highly shared formed a cluster that was likely a sequencing artifact. Later on, a genetic analysis was performed. It linked a missense variant in DCLRE1C with V- and J-gene trimming of TCR beta.

PCR amplification relied on 60 Vbeta primers (plus 13 Jbeta primers). The method was immunoSEQ multiplex PCR; TCRdb's version includes in-frame clones alone and lacks a portion of them. There are 100,000 to 120,000 clones in the sample; around 85% occur only once, and less than 2% lies in the top ten. CDR1 is SGHRS and CDR2 is YFSETQ in the germline V gene. V lost 4 bases and J lost 5, with 16 bases in between. This CDR3 is built from 14 residues. Material: PBMCs. The clonotype comes from a man aged 35-49 years in good health and CMV-seronegative. This chain joins TRBV5-1 and TRBJ2-7, with D possibly being TRBD2 (7 bases). The CDR3, as DNA: TGCGCCAGCAGCCGGGGAGGGGGGCCGAACGAGCAGTACTTC. As protein: CASSRGGGPNEQYF.